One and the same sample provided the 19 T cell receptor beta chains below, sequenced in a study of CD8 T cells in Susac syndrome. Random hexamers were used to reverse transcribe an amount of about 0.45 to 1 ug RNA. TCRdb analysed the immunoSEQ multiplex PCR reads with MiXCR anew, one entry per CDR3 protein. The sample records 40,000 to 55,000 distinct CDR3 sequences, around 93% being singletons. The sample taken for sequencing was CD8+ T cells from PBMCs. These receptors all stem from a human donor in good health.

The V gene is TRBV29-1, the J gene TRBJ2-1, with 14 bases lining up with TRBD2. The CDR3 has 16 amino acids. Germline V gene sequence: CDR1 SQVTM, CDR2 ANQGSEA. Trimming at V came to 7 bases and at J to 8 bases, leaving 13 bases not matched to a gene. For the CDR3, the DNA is TGCAGCGCCTCACCTCGACTAGCGGGAGGGCTACATGAGCAGTTCTTC. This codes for CSASPRLAGGLHEQFF.

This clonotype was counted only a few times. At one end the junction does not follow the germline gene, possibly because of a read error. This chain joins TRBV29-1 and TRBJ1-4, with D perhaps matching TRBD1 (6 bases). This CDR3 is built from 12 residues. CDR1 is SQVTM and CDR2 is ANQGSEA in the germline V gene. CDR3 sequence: CAAGQINEKLFF. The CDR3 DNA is TGTGCCGCAGGACAGATTAATGAAAAACTGTTTTTT.

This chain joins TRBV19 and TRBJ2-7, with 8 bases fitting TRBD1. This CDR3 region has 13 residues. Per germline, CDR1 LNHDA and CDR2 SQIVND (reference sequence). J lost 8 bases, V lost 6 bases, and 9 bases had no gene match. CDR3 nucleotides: TGTGCCAGTAGCCTGGACAGGGAATCACAGCAGTACTTC. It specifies CASSLDRESQQYF.

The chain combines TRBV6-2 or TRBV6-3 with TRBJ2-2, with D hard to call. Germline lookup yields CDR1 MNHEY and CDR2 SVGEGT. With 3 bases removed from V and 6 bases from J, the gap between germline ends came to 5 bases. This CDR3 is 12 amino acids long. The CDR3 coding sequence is TGTGCCAGCAGTTATCAGCCCGGGGAGCTGTTTTTT. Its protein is CASSYQPGELFF.

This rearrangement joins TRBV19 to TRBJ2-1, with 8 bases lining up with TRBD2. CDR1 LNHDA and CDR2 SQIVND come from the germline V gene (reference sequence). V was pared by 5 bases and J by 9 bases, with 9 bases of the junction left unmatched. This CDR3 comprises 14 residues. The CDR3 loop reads CASSARLATGEQFF. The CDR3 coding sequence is TGTGCCAGTAGTGCACGACTAGCGACGGGTGAGCAGTTCTTC. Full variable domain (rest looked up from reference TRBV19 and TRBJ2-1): DGGITQSPKYLFRKEGQNVTLSCEQNLNHDAMYWYRQDPGQGLRLIYYSQIVNDFQKGDIAEGYSVSREKKESFPLTVTSAQKNPTAFYLCASSARLATGEQFFGPGTRLTVL.

The CDR3 here is CASSELAGATNEQFF. The CDR3 coding sequence is TGTGCCAGCAGTGAACTCGCGGGAGCGACCAATGAGCAGTTCTTC. This rearrangement joins TRBV6-1 to TRBJ2-1; 7 bases agree with TRBD2. The CDR3 is 15 residues long. V lost 2 bases and J lost 6; bases outside the gene matches: 7. Germline V CDR1 and CDR2: MNHNS, SASEGT.

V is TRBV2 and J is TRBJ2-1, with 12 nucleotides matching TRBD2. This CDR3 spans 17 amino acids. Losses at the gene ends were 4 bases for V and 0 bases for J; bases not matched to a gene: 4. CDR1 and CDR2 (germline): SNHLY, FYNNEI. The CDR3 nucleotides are TGTGCCAGCAGTGCACCGACTAGCGGGAGCTCCTACAATGAGCAGTTCTTC. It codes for CASSAPTSGSSYNEQFF.

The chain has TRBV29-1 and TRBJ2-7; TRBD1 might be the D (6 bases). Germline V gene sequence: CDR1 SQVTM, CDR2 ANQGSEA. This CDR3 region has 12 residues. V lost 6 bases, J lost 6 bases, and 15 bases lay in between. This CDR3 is CSVTTGLGEQYF. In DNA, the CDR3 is TGCAGCGTCACGACAGGTCTGGGCGAGCAGTACTTC.

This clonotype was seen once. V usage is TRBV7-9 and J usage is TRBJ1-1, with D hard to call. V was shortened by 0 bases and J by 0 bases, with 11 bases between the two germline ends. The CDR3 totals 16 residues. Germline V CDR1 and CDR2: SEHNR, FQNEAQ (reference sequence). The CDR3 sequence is CASSLAPQDVNTEAFF. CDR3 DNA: TGTGCCAGCAGCTTAGCCCCGCAGGACGTGAACACTGAAGCTTTCTTT.

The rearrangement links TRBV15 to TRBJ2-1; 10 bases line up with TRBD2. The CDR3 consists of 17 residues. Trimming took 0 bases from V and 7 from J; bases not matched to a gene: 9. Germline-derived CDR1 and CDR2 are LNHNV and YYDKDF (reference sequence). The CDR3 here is CATSRDPLAGVWNEQFF. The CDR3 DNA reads TGTGCCACCAGCAGAGATCCCCTAGCGGGAGTTTGGAATGAGCAGTTCTTC.

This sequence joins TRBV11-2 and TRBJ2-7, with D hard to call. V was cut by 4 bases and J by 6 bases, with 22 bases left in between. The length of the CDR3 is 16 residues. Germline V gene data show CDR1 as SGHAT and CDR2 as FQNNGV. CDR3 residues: CASSYLQAGPLGEQYF. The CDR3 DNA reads TGTGCCAGCAGCTACCTTCAGGCTGGACCTTTAGGCGAGCAGTACTTC.

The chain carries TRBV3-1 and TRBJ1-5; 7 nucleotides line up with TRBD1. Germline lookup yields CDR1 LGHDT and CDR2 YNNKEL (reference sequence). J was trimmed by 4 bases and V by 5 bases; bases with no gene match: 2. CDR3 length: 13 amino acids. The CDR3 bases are TGTGCCAGCAGCGGACAGGTTAATCAGCCCCAGCATTTT. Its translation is CASSGQVNQPQHF.

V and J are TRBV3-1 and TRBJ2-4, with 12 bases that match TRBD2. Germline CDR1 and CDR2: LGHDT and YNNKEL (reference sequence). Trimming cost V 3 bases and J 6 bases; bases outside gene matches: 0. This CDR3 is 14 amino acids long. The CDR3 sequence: CASSQGLAGNIQYF. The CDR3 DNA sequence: TGTGCCAGCAGCCAGGGACTAGCGGGAAACATTCAGTACTTC. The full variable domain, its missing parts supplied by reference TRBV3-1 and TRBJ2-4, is DTAVSQTPKYLVTQMGNDKSIKCEQNLGHDTMYWYKQDSKKFLKIMFSYNNKELIINETVPNRFSPKSPDKAHLNLHINSLELGDSAVYFCASSQGLAGNIQYFGAGTRLSVL.

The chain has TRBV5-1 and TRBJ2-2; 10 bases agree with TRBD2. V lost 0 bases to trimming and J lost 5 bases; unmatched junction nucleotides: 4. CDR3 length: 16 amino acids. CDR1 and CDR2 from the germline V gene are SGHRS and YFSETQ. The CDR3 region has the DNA TGCGCCAGCAGCTTGGTCTTAGCGGGAGGTACCGGGGAGCTGTTTTTT. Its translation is CASSLVLAGGTGELFF.

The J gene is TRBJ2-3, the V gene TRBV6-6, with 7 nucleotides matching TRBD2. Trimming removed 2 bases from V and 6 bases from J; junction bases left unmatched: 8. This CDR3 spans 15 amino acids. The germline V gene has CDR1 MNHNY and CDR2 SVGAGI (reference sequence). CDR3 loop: CASSYQTSPRDTQYF. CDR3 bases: TGTGCCAGCAGTTACCAGACTAGCCCAAGGGATACGCAGTATTTT.

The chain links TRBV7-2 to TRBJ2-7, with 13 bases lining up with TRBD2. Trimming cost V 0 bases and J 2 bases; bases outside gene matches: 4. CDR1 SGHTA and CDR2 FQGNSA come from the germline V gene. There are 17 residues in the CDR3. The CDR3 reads CASSLAGLAGNPYEQYF. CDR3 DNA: TGTGCCAGCAGCTTAGCGGGACTAGCGGGGAATCCCTACGAGCAGTACTTC.

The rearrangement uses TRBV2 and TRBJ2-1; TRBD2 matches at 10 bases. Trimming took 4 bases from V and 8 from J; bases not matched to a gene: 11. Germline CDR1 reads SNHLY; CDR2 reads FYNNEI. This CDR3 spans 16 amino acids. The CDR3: CASSGGISGRAYEQFF. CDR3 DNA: TGTGCCAGCAGTGGAGGCATAAGCGGGAGGGCCTATGAGCAGTTCTTC.

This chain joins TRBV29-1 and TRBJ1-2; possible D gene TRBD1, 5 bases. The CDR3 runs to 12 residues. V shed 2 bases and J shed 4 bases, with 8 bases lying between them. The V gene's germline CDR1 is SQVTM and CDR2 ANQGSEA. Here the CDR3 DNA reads TGCAGCGTTGAATCTAGGGGCTATGGCTACACCTTC. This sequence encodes CSVESRGYGYTF.

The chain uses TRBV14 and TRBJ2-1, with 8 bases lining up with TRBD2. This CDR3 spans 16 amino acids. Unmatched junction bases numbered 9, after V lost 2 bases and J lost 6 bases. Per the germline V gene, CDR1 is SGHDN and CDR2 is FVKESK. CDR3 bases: TGTGCCAGCAGCCAACTAGCGGGCCTTCTGATCAATGAGCAGTTCTTC. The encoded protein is CASSQLAGLLINEQFF.